One T cell receptor (beta chain) is described in this entry. What it binds is unknown. This specimen belongs to a study of metastatic and nonmetastatic thyroid tumors. Whole-study context: Blood and tumor or nodule tissue repertoires from malignant and benign thyroid patients were compared.

Via MiXCR, TCRdb re-called the PCR reads. Among tens of thousands of clones, about 18% were seen once, and the ten largest hold 5% to 8%. The CDR3 sequence is 13 residues long. With V trimmed by 4 bases and J by 6 bases, 4 bases remained unmatched. Germline loops: CDR1 MNHEY, CDR2 SVGEGT. Study-level points and caveats: Across blood and tumor, TCR beta diversity in malignant thyroid tumors was reportedly significantly higher than in benign nodules.

There were no patients who had received any treatment before thyroid surgery. The chain uses TRBV6-2 or TRBV6-3 and TRBJ2-7; 9 positions match TRBD1. Specimen: blood. The TCR sequence derives from a male donor with papillary thyroid cancer or a benign thyroid nodule (not recorded which). Some clones in this sample may be carry-over from other donors' samples. In nucleotides, the CDR3 is TGTGCCAGCAGTTTTGGGACAGGGTCCGAGCAGTACTTC. As protein: CASSFGTGSEQYF.